This TCR beta chain was retrieved from a study of blood T cell repertoires in COVID-19. As handled by the study authors: Using reference gene primer amplification, nucleated cell counts were estimated. TCRdb keeps only in-frame clones here, not all; method: immunoSEQ multiplex PCR. The V and J calls and clone size were taken over from that table, and D and trimming were inferred from the DNA. The sample lists about 74,000 clones, around nine tenths occurring once. This clone came up a few times. Germline V gives CDR1 LNHDA, CDR2 SQIVND (reference sequence). V lost 1 base and J 6 bases, leaving 7 bases between the germline ends. The CDR3 sequence is 13 residues long.

V and J are TRBV19 and TRBJ1-5; no clear D. The sequence was collected from a human donor in a cohort sampled during active COVID-19. The material sequenced was peripheral blood. CDR3 amino acids: CASSIGAGQPQHF. CDR3 sequence (DNA): TGTGCCAGTAGTATAGGCGCAGGTCAGCCCCAGCATTTT.